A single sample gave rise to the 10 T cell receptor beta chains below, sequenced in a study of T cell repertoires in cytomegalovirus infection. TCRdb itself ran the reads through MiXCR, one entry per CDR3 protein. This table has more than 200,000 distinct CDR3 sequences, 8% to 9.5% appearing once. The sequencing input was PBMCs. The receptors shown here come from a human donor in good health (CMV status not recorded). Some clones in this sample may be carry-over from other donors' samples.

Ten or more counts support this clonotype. In DNA, the CDR3 is TGTGCCAGCAGTTACTCGAGAGCGGCCCGGGGCCTCGACAATGAGCAGTTCTTC. Translation: CASSYSRAARGLDNEQFF. The chain carries TRBV6-2 or TRBV6-3 and TRBJ2-1, with D perhaps being TRBD1 or TRBD2 (5 bases each). The CDR3 length is 18 residues. V was cut by 0 bases and J by 5 bases, with 20 bases left in between. From germline, CDR1 is MNHEY and CDR2 SVGEGT.

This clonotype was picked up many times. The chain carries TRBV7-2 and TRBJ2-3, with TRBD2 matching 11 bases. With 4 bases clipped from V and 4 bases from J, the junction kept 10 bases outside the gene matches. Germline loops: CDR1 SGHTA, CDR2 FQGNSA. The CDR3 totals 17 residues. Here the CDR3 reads CASSSTTSGRGPDTQYF. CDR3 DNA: TGTGCCAGCAGCTCGACAACTAGCGGGAGAGGGCCAGATACGCAGTATTTT.

The CDR3 loop reads CASSPTGGHEQYF. The CDR3 DNA reads TGCGCCAGCAGCCCGACAGGGGGGCACGAGCAGTACTTC. The V gene is TRBV5-1, the J gene TRBJ2-7, with TRBD1 matching over 9 bases. This CDR3 contains 13 residues. Germline V lookup: CDR1 SGHRS, CDR2 YFSETQ. J lost 5 bases, V lost 4 bases, and 4 bases had no gene match.

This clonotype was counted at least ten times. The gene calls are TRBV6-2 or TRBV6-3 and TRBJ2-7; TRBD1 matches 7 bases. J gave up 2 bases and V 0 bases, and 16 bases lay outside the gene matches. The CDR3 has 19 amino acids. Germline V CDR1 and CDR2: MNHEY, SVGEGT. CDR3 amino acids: CASSYSTLPWAGGTYEQYF. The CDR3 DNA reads TGTGCCAGCAGTTACTCGACACTCCCCTGGGCAGGGGGAACCTACGAGCAGTACTTC.

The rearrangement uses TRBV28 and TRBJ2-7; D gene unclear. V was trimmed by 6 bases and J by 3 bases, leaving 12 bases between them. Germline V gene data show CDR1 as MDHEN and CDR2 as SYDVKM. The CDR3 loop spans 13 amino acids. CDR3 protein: CASSLTSLYEQYF. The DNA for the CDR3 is TGTGCCAGCAGCCTGACAAGCCTCTACGAGCAGTACTTC.

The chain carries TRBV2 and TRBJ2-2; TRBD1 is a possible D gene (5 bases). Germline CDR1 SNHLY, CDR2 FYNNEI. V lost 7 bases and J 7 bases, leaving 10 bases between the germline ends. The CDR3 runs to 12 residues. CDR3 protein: CASNRRGGELFF. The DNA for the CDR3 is TGTGCCAGCAACAGAAGGGGCGGGGAGCTGTTTTTT.

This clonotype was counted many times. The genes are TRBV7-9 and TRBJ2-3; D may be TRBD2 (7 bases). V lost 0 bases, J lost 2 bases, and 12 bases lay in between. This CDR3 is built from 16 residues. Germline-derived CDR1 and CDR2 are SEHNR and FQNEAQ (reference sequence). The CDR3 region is CASSLAGGPLTDTQYF. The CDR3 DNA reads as TGTGCCAGCAGCTTAGCGGGGGGGCCCCTCACAGATACGCAGTATTTT.

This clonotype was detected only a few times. CDR3 sequence (DNA): TGCGCCAGCAGACCCATTTCCGGGACACCCGCCTACGAGCAGTACTTC. Translated, it gives CASRPISGTPAYEQYF. The chain uses TRBV5-1 and TRBJ2-7; weak D call: TRBD1 (6 bases). Germline assignment: CDR1 SGHRS and CDR2 YFSETQ. Trimming removed 5 bases from V and 2 bases from J, with 20 bases in between. The CDR3 is made up of 16 amino acids.

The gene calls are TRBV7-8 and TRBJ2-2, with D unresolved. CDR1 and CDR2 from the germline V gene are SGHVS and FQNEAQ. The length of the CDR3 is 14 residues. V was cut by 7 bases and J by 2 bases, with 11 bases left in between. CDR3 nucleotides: TGTGCCAGCACGTTAAGACACAACACCGGGGAGCTGTTTTTT. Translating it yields CASTLRHNTGELFF.

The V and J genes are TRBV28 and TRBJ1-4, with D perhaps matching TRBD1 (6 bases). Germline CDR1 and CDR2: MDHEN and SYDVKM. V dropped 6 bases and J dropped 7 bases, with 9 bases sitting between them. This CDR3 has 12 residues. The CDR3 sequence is CASRQGPEKLFF. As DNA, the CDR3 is TGTGCCAGCAGACAGGGTCCTGAAAAACTGTTTTTT.